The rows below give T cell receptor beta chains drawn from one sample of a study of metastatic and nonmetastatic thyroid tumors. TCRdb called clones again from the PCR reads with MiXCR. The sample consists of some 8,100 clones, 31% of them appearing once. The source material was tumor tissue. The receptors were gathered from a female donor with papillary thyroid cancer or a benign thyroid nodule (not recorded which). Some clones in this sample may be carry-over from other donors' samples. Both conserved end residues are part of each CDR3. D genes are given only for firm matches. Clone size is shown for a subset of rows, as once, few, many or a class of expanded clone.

CASSDHAATNEKLFF,TGTGCCAGCAGTGACCACGCTGCAACTAATGAAAAACTGTTTTTT,NA,TRBJ1-4,TRBV6-1,medium-sized,15
CASSEWREGRDEQFF,TGTGCCAGCAGTGAATGGCGGGAGGGCCGCGATGAGCAGTTCTTC,TRBD2,TRBJ2-1,TRBV6-1,few,15
CASSQDSRMKTGELFF,TGTGCCAGCAGCCAAGATAGCCGTATGAAGACCGGGGAGCTGTTTTTT,NA,TRBJ2-2,TRBV3-1,NA,16
CASSLTTPGLGNEQFF,TGTGCCAGCAGCCTCACAACCCCGGGCCTGGGCAATGAGCAGTTCTTC,NA,TRBJ2-1,TRBV3-1,NA,16
CSVHGRASNEQFF,TGCAGTGTACATGGGCGAGCGAGCAATGAGCAGTTCTTC,NA,TRBJ2-1,TRBV20-1,medium-sized,13
CASSLIQGARGYTF,TGTGCCAGCAGTTTAATTCAGGGGGCGCGAGGCTACACCTTC,TRBD1,TRBJ1-2,TRBV12-3/TRBV12-4,NA,14
CASSLARGGARELFF,TGTGCCAGCAGTTTAGCGCGAGGGGGGGCCAGGGAGCTGTTTTTT,NA,TRBJ2-2,TRBV12-3/TRBV12-4,few,15
CASSSPDRLANYGYTF,TGTGCCAGCAGCTCGCCGGACAGGCTAGCTAACTATGGCTACACCTTC,TRBD1,TRBJ1-2,TRBV5-4,NA,16
CASSISGNNEQFF,TGTGCCAGTAGTATATCCGGAAACAATGAGCAGTTCTTC,NA,TRBJ2-1,TRBV19,few,13
CASSGTSGGTDTQYF,TGTGCCAGCAGCGGGACTAGCGGGGGCACAGATACGCAGTATTTT,TRBD2,TRBJ2-3,TRBV5-5,NA,15
CASSADGYSYEQYF,TGTGCCAGCAGCGCGGACGGATACTCCTACGAGCAGTACTTC,NA,TRBJ2-7,TRBV7-2,medium-sized,14
CASDTADSNHPQHF,TGTGCCTCAGATACAGCCGATAGCAATCATCCCCAGCATTTT,NA,TRBJ1-5,TRBV10-3,few,14
CASSSGTTGYLGELFF,TGTGCCAGCAGTTCGGGGACAACGGGATACCTCGGGGAGCTGTTTTTT,NA,TRBJ2-2,TRBV6-1,few,16
CASSDELAGGPDTQYF,TGTGCCAGTAGTGATGAACTAGCGGGAGGGCCAGATACGCAGTATTTT,TRBD2,TRBJ2-3,TRBV19,medium-sized,16
CASRWTDLDTGELFF,TGTGCCAGCAGGTGGACAGATCTCGACACCGGGGAGCTGTTTTTT,NA,TRBJ2-2,TRBV11-2,NA,15
CASSLGPGGNEQFF,TGCGCCAGCAGCTTGGGTCCAGGGGGGAATGAGCAGTTCTTC,NA,TRBJ2-1,TRBV5-1,once,14
CASSQVSKNEQYF,TGTGCCAGCAGCCAAGTATCCAAGAACGAGCAGTACTTC,NA,TRBJ2-7,TRBV4-2,NA,13
CASSSLANEQYF,TGTGCCAGCAGCTCCCTAGCGAACGAGCAGTACTTC,NA,TRBJ2-7,TRBV7-9,NA,12
CASSPGVYEQYF,TGTGCCAGCTCACCAGGGGTCTACGAGCAGTACTTC,NA,TRBJ2-7,TRBV18,medium-sized,12
CASSYRAYTEAFF,TGTGCCAGCAGTTACAGGGCTTACACTGAAGCTTTCTTT,NA,TRBJ1-1,TRBV6-2/TRBV6-3,medium-sized,13
CASSLVDRNYGYTF,TGTGCCAGCAGCTTAGTCGACAGGAACTATGGCTACACCTTC,NA,TRBJ1-2,TRBV7-8,NA,14
CASSYASGTSTGELFF,TGTGCCAGCAGTTACGCTTCCGGGACAAGCACCGGGGAGCTGTTTTTT,NA,TRBJ2-2,TRBV6-5,NA,16
CASSLRDSSGNTIYF,TGTGCCAGCAGTCTCCGGGACTCGTCTGGAAACACCATATATTTT,NA,TRBJ1-3,TRBV6-1,few,15
CASSLQGPGELFF,TGCGCCAGCAGCTTGCAGGGTCCCGGGGAGCTGTTTTTT,NA,TRBJ2-2,TRBV5-1,NA,13
CASSPPPGSSYGYTF,TGTGCCAGCTCACCCCCGCCGGGCAGTTCCTATGGCTACACCTTC,NA,TRBJ1-2,TRBV18,NA,15
CASRQDSFPNYGYTF,TGTGCCAGCAGGCAGGACAGCTTCCCAAACTATGGCTACACCTTC,NA,TRBJ1-2,TRBV5-4,NA,15
CASSQGRVTGYEQYF,TGCGCCAGCAGCCAAGGACGGGTAACGGGATACGAGCAGTACTTC,NA,TRBJ2-7,TRBV4-1,NA,15
CSARGTGSYEQYF,TGCAGTGCTAGAGGTACAGGTTCCTACGAGCAGTACTTC,NA,TRBJ2-7,TRBV20-1,NA,13
CASSEGTVNTEAFF,TGTGCCAGCAGTGAGGGGACGGTTAACACTGAAGCTTTCTTT,NA,TRBJ1-1,TRBV6-1,few,14
CASSQTRLSRRRGEQFF,TGTGCCAGCAGCCAAACCCGCCTGTCGAGAAGAAGGGGTGAACAGTTCTTC,NA,TRBJ2-1,TRBV25-1,NA,17
CSARDSKGGQPQHF,TGCAGTGCCCGGGACTCGAAGGGGGGTCAGCCCCAGCATTTT,NA,TRBJ1-5,TRBV20-1,medium-sized,14
CASSFASGAYNEQFF,TGTGCCAGCAGCTTTGCTAGCGGAGCCTACAATGAGCAGTTCTTC,TRBD2,TRBJ2-1,TRBV7-9,many,15
CSAGGMGGYTF,TGCAGTGCTGGGGGAATGGGGGGCTACACCTTC,NA,TRBJ1-2,TRBV20-1,NA,11
CASSRGGEQFF,TGTGCCAGCAGCAGGGGAGGTGAGCAGTTCTTC,NA,TRBJ2-1,TRBV6-1,NA,11
CASSFGRRTGELFF,TGTGCCAGCAGTTTCGGCAGGAGGACCGGGGAGCTGTTTTTT,NA,TRBJ2-2,TRBV27,NA,14
CASSLAGEGEQFF,TGTGCCAGCAGTTTAGCTGGGGAGGGTGAGCAGTTCTTC,TRBD2,TRBJ2-1,TRBV12-3/TRBV12-4,NA,13